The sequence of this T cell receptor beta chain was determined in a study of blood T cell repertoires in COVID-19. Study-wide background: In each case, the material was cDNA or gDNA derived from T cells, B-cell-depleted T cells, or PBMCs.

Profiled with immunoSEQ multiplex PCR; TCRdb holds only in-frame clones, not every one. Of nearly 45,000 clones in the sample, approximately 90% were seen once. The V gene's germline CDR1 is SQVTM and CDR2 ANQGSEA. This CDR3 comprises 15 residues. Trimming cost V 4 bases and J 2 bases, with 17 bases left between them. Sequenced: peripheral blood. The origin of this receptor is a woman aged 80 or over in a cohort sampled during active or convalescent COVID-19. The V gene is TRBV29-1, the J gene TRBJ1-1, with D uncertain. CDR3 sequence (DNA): TGCAGCGTTGCCCCCTACCTCACAGAAAACACTGAAGCTTTCTTT. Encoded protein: CSVAPYLTENTEAFF.